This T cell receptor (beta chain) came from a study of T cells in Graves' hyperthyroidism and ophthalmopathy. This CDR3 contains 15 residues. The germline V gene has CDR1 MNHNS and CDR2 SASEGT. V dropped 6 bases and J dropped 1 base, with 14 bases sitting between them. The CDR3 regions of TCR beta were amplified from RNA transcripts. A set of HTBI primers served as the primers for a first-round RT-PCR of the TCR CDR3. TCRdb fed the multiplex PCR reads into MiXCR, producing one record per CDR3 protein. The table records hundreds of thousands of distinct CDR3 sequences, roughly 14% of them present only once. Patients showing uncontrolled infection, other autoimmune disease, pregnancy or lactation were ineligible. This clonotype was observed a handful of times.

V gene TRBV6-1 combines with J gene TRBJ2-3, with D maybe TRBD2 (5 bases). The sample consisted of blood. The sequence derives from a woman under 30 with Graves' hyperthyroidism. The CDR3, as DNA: TGTGCCAGCAGAATCACTAGGACTCGCACAGATACGCAGTATTTT. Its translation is CASRITRTRTDTQYF.